Listed below are T cell receptor beta chains from one sample, sequenced in a study of identical twins. In TCRdb, the 5' RACE reads were re-called with MiXCR into one record per CDR3 protein. The data hold about 200,000 distinct CDR3 sequences, with about 7.5% observed a single time. These data were also filed under a second study, of yellow fever vaccine responses in identical twins.

The source material was memory (CD45RO+) T cells sorted from blood. The receptor set was obtained from a woman in her late teens or twenties in good health. The CDR3 runs from the conserved cysteine through the conserved F or W. A D gene is named only where the DNA matches it firmly. Not all rows give a size; the values are once, few, many and, for expanded clones, a class.

>TRBJ2-5|TRBV29-1|.|many
TGCAGCGTCGTAGGTGGTGGGAACGTACAAGAGACCCAGTACTTC
CSVVGGGNVQETQYF
>TRBJ2-1|TRBV7-9|.|.
TGTGCCAGCAGCCCCACGACTGGGGGGCGCAATGAGCAGTTCTTC
CASSPTTGGRNEQFF
>TRBJ2-1|TRBV28|.|.
TGTGCCAGCAGTTTCCGCCGTGGGCAGTTCTTC
CASSFRRGQFF
>TRBJ2-2|TRBV3-1|.|many
TGTGCCAGCAGGGCCCAGGGGAGGACCGGGGAGCTGTTTTTT
CASRAQGRTGELFF
>TRBJ2-1|TRBV5-1|.|many
TGCGCCAGCAGCTGGGGGGGGCGCAATGAGCAGTTCTTC
CASSWGGRNEQFF
>TRBJ2-5|TRBV7-2|TRBD1|many
TGTGCCAGCAGCTTAAGTGGGACAGAAGAAGAGACCCAGTACTTC
CASSLSGTEEETQYF
>TRBJ2-3|TRBV6-2/TRBV6-3|.|.
TGTGCCAGCAAGGATCCGCTTAGAGATACGCAGTATTTT
CASKDPLRDTQYF
>TRBJ2-7|TRBV18|.|many
TGTGCCAGCTCTCGCGGGGTTCGGGACGAGCAGTACTTC
CASSRGVRDEQYF
>TRBJ2-7|TRBV20-1|.|many
TGCAGTGCTACCGGGGGTATAGGCTACGAGCAGTACTTC
CSATGGIGYEQYF
>TRBJ2-3|TRBV2|.|many
TGTGCCAGCAGAGATCCACAGAAGAGTACGCAGTATTTT
CASRDPQKSTQYF
>TRBJ1-1|TRBV6-5|.|.
TGTGCCAGCAGTTATGACAGGAACACTGAAGCTTTCTTT
CASSYDRNTEAFF
>TRBJ1-2|TRBV28|.|many
TGTGCCAGCAGTCGAGACGACAGGCCCTATGGCTACACCTTC
CASSRDDRPYGYTF